Listed here are 19 T cell receptor beta chains from one sample, sequenced in a study of molecular identifiers for immune sequencing clone quantification. One entry per CDR3 protein results from TCRdb running MiXCR on the PCR reads. The repertoire includes under 600,000 distinct CDR3 sequences, about a fifth of them detected once, and under 0.85% sits in the top ten. Input material: naive CD8+ T cells from blood, with Jurkat cell RNA spiked in. The subset here: FACS-sorted CD8+CD4-CCR7+CD45RA+ naive T cells. The source is a human donor in good health. Some libraries in this study had Jurkat cell RNA spiked in.

The genes are TRBV21-1 and TRBJ1-1; no check of the table's D call, TRBD1, against the DNA was made. TRBV21-1 is classified as a pseudogene. The CDR3 is made up of 15 amino acids. The CDR3 reads CASSPRDRGVSEAFF. The CDR3 DNA sequence: TGTGCCAGCAGCCCCCGGGACAGGGGTGTTTCTGAAGCTTTCTTT.

In this sample, this clonotype turned up a few times. The V gene is TRBV20-1, the J gene TRBJ2-6, with D maybe TRBD1 (6 bases). Germline V lookup: CDR1 DFQATT, CDR2 SNEGSKA (reference sequence). This CDR3 has 18 residues. V dropped 3 bases and J dropped 1 base, with 19 bases sitting between them. The CDR3, as DNA: TGCAGTGCTAGCCGAGACAGGAACCCGTTTTCTGGGGCCAACGTCCTGACTTTC. Amino acid sequence: CSASRDRNPFSGANVLTF.

The chain has TRBV28 and TRBJ2-7; D call uncertain. Trimming took 3 bases from V and 2 from J, leaving 8 bases between them. Germline V gene lookup returns CDR1 MDHEN and CDR2 SYDVKM. The CDR3 is 13 residues long. The CDR3 DNA reads as TGTGCCAGCAGTTTTTCCCATACCTACGAGCAGTACTTC. This sequence encodes CASSFSHTYEQYF. Complete variable domain (other parts from reference TRBV28 and TRBJ2-7): DVKVTQSSRYLVKRTGEKVFLECVQDMDHENMFWYRQDPGLGLRLIYFSYDVKMKEKGDIPEGYSVSREKKERFSLILESASTNQTSMYLCASSFSHTYEQYFGPGTRLTVT.

This sequence joins TRBV20-1 and TRBJ1-2, with D uncertain. Germline-derived CDR1 and CDR2 are DFQATT and SNEGSKA (reference sequence). The CDR3 is 11 residues long. V was clipped by 5 bases and J by 4 bases, with 8 bases between them. DNA of the CDR3: TGCAGTGCTGCATCCAGCTATGGCTACACCTTC. It specifies CSAASSYGYTF.

About this clonotype: A much bigger clone sits one base away, suggesting this may be a read error. The chain combines TRBV27 with TRBJ1-1, with D possibly being TRBD1 (6 bases). The CDR3 is 16 residues long. The germline V gene encodes CDR1 MNHEY and CDR2 SMNVEV (reference sequence). The CDR3 spells CAGSPPPDRLNTEAFF. DNA of the CDR3: TGTGCCGGCAGTCCCCCGCCGGACAGACTGAACACTGAAGCTTTCTTT.

This clonotype was found many times. V usage is TRBV9 and J usage is TRBJ2-7; D is possibly TRBD1 (6 bases). Trimming cost V 3 bases and J 2 bases, with 12 bases left between them. CDR1 and CDR2 (germline): SGDLS, YYNGEE. There are 14 residues in the CDR3. CDR3 sequence (DNA): TGTGCCAGCAGCGGTCACAGGGTGACCTACGAGCAGTACTTC. Translating it yields CASSGHRVTYEQYF.

For this clonotype: A much larger clone sits a single nucleotide away, making a read error possible. The genes are TRBV7-2 and TRBJ1-5; D unresolved. From germline, CDR1 is SGHTA and CDR2 FQGNSA. CDR3 length: 14 residues. The CDR3 nucleotides are TGTGCCAGCAGCTTAGTGGTCTACAATCAGCACCAGCATTTT. Residues: CASSLVVYNQHQHF.

J is TRBJ1-1 and V is TRBV19, with 7 bases identical to TRBD1. J lost 1 base, V lost 3 bases, and 2 bases had no gene match. Germline assignment: CDR1 LNHDA and CDR2 SQIVND (reference sequence). There are 14 residues in the CDR3. The chain's CDR3 is CASSMKGANTEAFF. DNA for the CDR3: TGTGCCAGTAGTATGAAGGGGGCGAACACTGAAGCTTTCTTT.

CDR3 residues: CASKTLARAGNEQFF. For the CDR3, the DNA is TGCGCCAGCAAAACGCTAGCGCGCGCGGGGAATGAGCAGTTCTTC. This chain joins TRBV23-1 and TRBJ2-1; a possible D gene is TRBD2 (6 bases). TRBV23-1 is assigned to the ORF class and has an uncertain function. The CDR3 totals 15 residues. The germline V and J ends were trimmed by 7 bases and 7 bases, with 20 bases remaining between them.

In its sample, this clonotype was seen many times. V and J are TRBV4-1 and TRBJ1-4, with D perhaps matching TRBD1 (5 bases). Germline V CDR1 and CDR2: MGHRA, YSYEKL. V was trimmed by 3 bases and J by 7 bases, leaving 15 bases between them. This CDR3 is 15 amino acids long. DNA for the CDR3: TGCGCCAGCAGCCAGGGGTTGGGGCAGGGTGAAAAACTGTTTTTT. This translates into CASSQGLGQGEKLFF.

V and J are TRBV27 and TRBJ2-2; D possibly corresponds to TRBD1 (5 bases). The CDR3 loop spans 13 amino acids. Trimming cost V 3 bases and J 7 bases, with 9 bases left between them. Germline CDR1 reads MNHEY; CDR2 reads SMNVEV (reference sequence). The CDR3 DNA follows: TGTGCCAGCAGTTTTAAAAGGGGCGGGGAGCTGTTTTTT. It translates to CASSFKRGGELFF.

The sample holds many counts of this clonotype. The V gene is TRBV9, the J gene TRBJ2-1; D ambiguous. V lost 0 bases, J lost 8 bases, and 12 bases lay in between. Per the germline V gene, CDR1 is SGDLS and CDR2 is YYNGEE. The CDR3 is 14 residues long. The CDR3 nucleotides read TGTGCCAGCAGCGTAGCCAGTCCCGGCGATGAGCAGTTCTTC. As protein: CASSVASPGDEQFF.

The chain has TRBV6-2 or TRBV6-3 and TRBJ1-5; D not resolved. The germline V gene has CDR1 MNHEY and CDR2 SVGEGT. The CDR3 length is 13 residues. The V end was cut by 0 bases, the J end by 6 bases, with 6 bases between. The CDR3 spells CASSYSDVQPQHF. The CDR3 nucleotides are TGTGCCAGCAGTTACTCCGACGTTCAGCCCCAGCATTTT.

CDR3 loop: CASSLEAHGEETQYF. The CDR3 bases are TGTGCCAGCAGCTTGGAGGCGCACGGAGAAGAGACCCAGTACTTC. The chain employs TRBV5-5 and TRBJ2-5; D ambiguous. Trimming shortened V by 0 bases and J by 3 bases, and 12 bases separated the two germline ends. Germline CDR1 SGHKS, CDR2 YYEKEE (reference sequence). This CDR3 comprises 15 residues.

This clonotype was seen ten or more times. The V gene is TRBV6-5, the J gene TRBJ1-5; no firm D call. Germline V gives CDR1 MNHEY, CDR2 SVGAGI. The CDR3 totals 13 residues. V was pared by 0 bases and J by 5 bases, with 5 bases between. The CDR3 nucleotides are TGTGCCAGCAGTTACTCGAGGGATCAGCCCCAGCATTTT. The encoded protein is CASSYSRDQPQHF.

For this clonotype: Mismatch with germline at one junction end may stem from a read error. CDR3 nucleotides: TGTGCCAGTGGTATATCGTCGTGGGTCTACGAGCAGTACTTC. Protein product: CASGISSWVYEQYF. This sequence joins TRBV19 and TRBJ2-7; D remains unclear. This CDR3 is built from 14 residues. CDR1 is LNHDA and CDR2 is SQIVND in the germline V gene (reference sequence).

This clonotype was picked up a small number of times. The rearrangement links TRBV12-3 or TRBV12-4 to TRBJ2-7; TRBD2 agrees at 9 bases. Trimming cost V 7 bases and J 3 bases; bases outside gene matches: 7. CDR3 size: 14 residues. CDR3 DNA: TGTGCCAGCAATGTAGCGGGAGCGGGCTACGAGCAGTACTTC. It codes for CASNVAGAGYEQYF.

This clonotype has ten or more counts. The chain employs TRBV27 and TRBJ2-3; possibly TRBD2 for D (5 bases). The CDR3 has 12 amino acids. The germline CDR1 and CDR2 sequences are MNHEY and SMNVEV (reference sequence). Trimming removed 6 bases at V and 6 bases at J, with 10 bases between. This chain's CDR3 is CASSLTGDTQYF. The CDR3 DNA reads as TGTGCCAGCAGCTTGACGGGGGATACGCAGTATTTT.

The sample holds many counts of this clonotype. The genes are TRBV23-1 and TRBJ2-7, with unresolved D. TRBV23-1 is an ORF, with its function uncertain. Trimming removed 6 bases from V and 5 bases from J, with 32 bases in between. The CDR3 extends over 19 amino acids. The DNA for the CDR3 is TGCGCCAGCAGCCCACCCGAAATCATTTATACCATAGGGATCGACGAGCAGTACTTC. Translation gives CASSPPEIIYTIGIDEQYF.